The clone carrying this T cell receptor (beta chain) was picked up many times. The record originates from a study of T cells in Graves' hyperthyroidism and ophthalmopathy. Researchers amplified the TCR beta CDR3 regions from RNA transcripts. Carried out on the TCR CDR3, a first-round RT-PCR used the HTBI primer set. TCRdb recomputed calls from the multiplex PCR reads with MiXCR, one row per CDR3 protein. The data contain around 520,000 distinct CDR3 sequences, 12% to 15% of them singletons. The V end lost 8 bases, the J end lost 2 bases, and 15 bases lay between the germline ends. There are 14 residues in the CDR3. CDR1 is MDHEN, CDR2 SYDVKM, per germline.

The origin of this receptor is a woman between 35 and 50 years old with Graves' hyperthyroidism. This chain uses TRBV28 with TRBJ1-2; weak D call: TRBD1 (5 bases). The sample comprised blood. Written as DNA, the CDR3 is TGTGCCAGCGGGACGGCGGTCCACAACTATGGCTACACCTTC. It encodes CASGTAVHNYGYTF.